Below, 13 T cell receptor beta chains from the same sample are listed, as sequenced in a study of shared clonotypes between healthy human individuals. Profiling relied on immunoSEQ multiplex PCR, and the TCRdb table lists in-frame clones only, not all of them. The sample contains nearly 1,000,000 clones, 70% to 85% of which appear only once. The sequencing input was memory CD4+ T cells sorted from blood. Subset denoted: CD45RA-negative fraction. Receptor source: a man aged 18-30 years in good health.

This clone showed up many times. In DNA form, the CDR3 reads TGTGCCAGCAGTGAACAGGCGGACTTGTTAAAACTGTTTTTT. Translation: CASSEQADLLKLFF. J is TRBJ1-4 and V is TRBV6-1; D call uncertain. This CDR3 has 14 residues. The germline V gene has CDR1 MNHNS and CDR2 SASEGT. V lost 2 bases, J lost 10 bases, and 14 bases lay in between.

The chain joins TRBV19 to TRBJ1-1; D is ambiguous. Germline V gives CDR1 LNHDA, CDR2 SQIVND (reference sequence). V shed 6 bases and J shed 4 bases, with 12 bases lying between them. The CDR3 is 13 residues long. CDR3 DNA: TGTGCCAGTAGCCATAATGACGGCACTGAAGCTTTCTTT. Its translation: CASSHNDGTEAFF.

The sample holds one count of this clone. The chain uses TRBV30 and TRBJ2-6; D not resolved. The CDR3 totals 13 residues. The germline gives CDR1 GTSNPN, CDR2 SVGIG (reference sequence). V was trimmed by 3 bases and J by 4 bases, leaving 7 bases between them. The CDR3 DNA reads TGTGCCTGGAGCAGGAAGGGGGCCAACGTCCTGACTTTC. Translating it yields CAWSRKGANVLTF.

The chain combines TRBV30 with TRBJ2-5; 10 nucleotides match TRBD1. The CDR3 runs 12 residues. V gave up 5 bases and J gave up 5 bases; unmatched junction bases: 2. Germline V lookup: CDR1 GTSNPN, CDR2 SVGIG (reference sequence). In DNA, the CDR3 is TGTGCCTGGGACAGGGGGCTGGAGACCCAGTACTTC. Protein sequence: CAWDRGLETQYF.

This chain connects TRBV6-1 to TRBJ1-1; D might be TRBD1 (5 bases). Germline V gives CDR1 MNHNS, CDR2 SASEGT. The V end was cut by 2 bases, the J end by 5 bases, with 6 bases between. The length of the CDR3 is 12 residues. CDR3 DNA sequence: TGTGCCAGCAGTGAATGGGGGACTGAAGCTTTCTTT. It codes for CASSEWGTEAFF.

The chain uses TRBV15 and TRBJ2-6; 7 nucleotides agree with TRBD1. Trimming took 3 bases from V and 0 from J; bases not matched to a gene: 8. The germline V gene encodes CDR1 LNHNV and CDR2 YYDKDF (reference sequence). This CDR3 comprises 18 residues. CDR3 coding DNA: TGTGCCACCAGCAGGGATTATGCAGGGGGCTCTGGGGCCAACGTCCTGACTTTC. This sequence encodes CATSRDYAGGSGANVLTF.

The V and J genes are TRBV6-5 and TRBJ1-4, with 7 bases that match TRBD1. The CDR3 runs 15 residues. CDR1 MNHEY and CDR2 SVGAGI come from the germline V gene. After removal of 7 bases from V and 4 bases from J, the junction contained 9 bases not matched to a gene. This CDR3 reads CASMPGQSLNEKLFF. CDR3 DNA: TGTGCCAGCATGCCGGGACAGAGCCTTAATGAAAAACTGTTTTTT.

Comment on this clone: The same CDR3 arises from other DNA sequences in this sample as well. The chain joins TRBV27 to TRBJ2-7, with D possibly matching TRBD2 (6 bases). Looked up from germline, CDR1 is MNHEY and CDR2 is SMNVEV (reference sequence). The germline V and J ends were trimmed by 6 bases and 4 bases, with 13 bases remaining between them. The CDR3 has 13 residues. CDR3 sequence reads: CASSPGLAYEQYF. In nucleotides, the CDR3 is TGTGCCAGCAGCCCGGGACTGGCGTACGAGCAGTACTTC.

This CDR3 reads CAITPRGLTGELFF. CDR3 DNA: TGTGCCATCACCCCCAGGGGCTTAACCGGGGAGCTGTTTTTT. The chain couples TRBV10-3 to TRBJ2-2, with D perhaps matching TRBD1 (6 bases). V dropped 7 bases and J dropped 5 bases, with 14 bases sitting between them. Germline V lookup: CDR1 ENHRY, CDR2 SYGVKD. CDR3 length: 14 amino acids.

The chain employs TRBV12-5 and TRBJ2-3; D gene uncertain. Trimming stripped 0 bases from V and 0 bases from J, with 16 bases between. This CDR3 region has 18 residues. The germline CDR1 and CDR2 sequences are LGHNT and FRNRAP. The chain's CDR3 is CASGLVPVPRYSTDTQYF. In DNA, the CDR3 is TGTGCTAGTGGTTTGGTACCGGTACCCCGATATAGCACAGATACGCAGTATTTT.

The chain has TRBV5-1 and TRBJ1-1, with TRBD1 identical over 10 bases. The CDR3 consists of 15 residues. Germline values: CDR1 SGHRS, CDR2 YFSETQ. Trimming at V came to 4 bases and at J to 4 bases, leaving 7 bases not matched to a gene. CDR3 amino acids: CASSRPGTGVTEAFF. The CDR3 nucleotides are TGCGCCAGCAGCCGTCCCGGGACAGGGGTCACTGAAGCTTTCTTT.

The chain uses TRBV2 and TRBJ1-2; 8 bases map to TRBD1. The germline V gene has CDR1 SNHLY and CDR2 FYNNEI. The length of the CDR3 is 12 residues. Losses at the gene ends were 7 bases for V and 13 bases for J; bases not matched to a gene: 11. CDR3 DNA: TGTGCCAGCACCGGAGGCAGGGGGCCCCTCACCTTC. Its translation is CASTGGRGPLTF.

The V and J genes are TRBV10-3 and TRBJ1-1; D gene uncertain. CDR3 length equals 13 residues. The V and J ends lost 2 bases and 2 bases respectively, with 6 bases between them. Germline V gene lookup returns CDR1 ENHRY and CDR2 SYGVKD. The CDR3 sequence is CAISEDFNTEAFF. CDR3 DNA: TGTGCCATCAGTGAGGATTTTAACACTGAAGCTTTCTTT.